This T cell receptor (beta chain) originates from a study of cytomegalovirus exposure and HLA in healthy donors. Germline assignment: CDR1 SGHTA and CDR2 FQGNSA. The CDR3 spans 14 residues. V was pared by 5 bases and J by 1 base, with 11 bases between. Both 60 Vbeta primers and 13 Jbeta primers went into the PCR. Repertoires were generated with immunoSEQ multiplex PCR, while TCRdb's copy carries only in-frame clones and drops some. The sample consists of roughly 100,000 clones, roughly 76% of them appearing once. The receptor was derived from a woman aged 45-65 years in good health and CMV-seropositive. This chain links TRBV7-2 with TRBJ1-1; D unclear. Source material: PBMCs. This CDR3 reads CASSPMRTNTEAFF. In DNA, the CDR3 is TGTGCCAGCAGCCCCATGAGAACGAACACTGAAGCTTTCTTT. Complete variable domain (other parts from reference TRBV7-2 and TRBJ1-1): GAGVSQSPSNKVTEKGKDVELRCDPISGHTALYWYRQSLGQGLEFLIYFQGNSAPDKSGLPSDRFSAERTGGSVSTLTIQRTQQEDSAVYLCASSPMRTNTEAFFGQGTRLTVV.